This T cell receptor (beta chain) was sequenced during a study of T cells in localized non-small cell lung cancer. General observations from the study: When the top 100 tumor clones were examined, a median about 60 of them also appeared in the adjacent lung, which was paired and uninvolved. Sequencing was limited to one tumor region, leaving the possibility of heterogeneity open. Clonality of T cells reached its maximum in uninvolved adjacent lung, surpassing tumor.

This table comes from immunoSEQ multiplex PCR, and its TCRdb copy is limited to in-frame clones, with some not included. Found here are more than 3,000 clones, almost 25% of them singletons; the top ten hold more than 12%. Adjacent lung, free of atypia, was sampled at least 2 cm from the tumor margin. This clone is judged medium-sized. Its antigen remains unknown. Trimming removed 5 bases at V and 5 bases at J, with 12 bases between. This CDR3 region has 13 residues. Here the sequenced sample was normal lung tissue next to the tumor, taken before any cancer treatment. The chain employs TRBV7-1 and TRBJ1-1, with D maybe TRBD1 (6 bases). TRBV7-1 is classed as an ORF, of uncertain function. This receptor was obtained from a man aged 40 to 75 with stage III squamous cell lung carcinoma. CDR3 region: CASSLQGTTEAFF. The CDR3 DNA reads TGTGCCAGCAGCCTACAGGGTACAACTGAAGCTTTCTTT.